These 8 T cell receptor beta chains originate from one sample sequenced in a study of blood T cell repertoires in COVID-19. Clones were sequenced by immunoSEQ multiplex PCR, and TCRdb holds only the in-frame ones, with some missing. The repertoire holds 210,000 or so clones, with 80% as singletons. Sequencing used PBMCs or T cells enriched from blood (not recorded which). These receptors came from a man aged 25 to 40 with acute COVID-19.

This clone was recorded once. The rearrangement links TRBV27 to TRBJ2-2; possibly TRBD1 for D (6 bases). Germline CDR1 is MNHEY and CDR2 is SMNVEV (reference sequence). The CDR3 length is 15 residues. Trimming left V 5 bases short and J 1 base short, with 11 bases between. The CDR3 reads CASSIHRVNTGELFF. The CDR3 nucleotides read TGTGCCAGCAGTATCCACAGGGTGAACACCGGGGAGCTGTTTTTT.

The chain is built from TRBV7-6 and TRBJ1-3, with D unresolved. Trimming removed 2 bases from V and 0 bases from J, with 14 bases in between. The CDR3 sequence is 17 residues long. Germline V gene data show CDR1 as SGHVS and CDR2 as FNYEAQ. The CDR3 DNA sequence: TGTGCCAGCAGCTTATTCGCAGGCCCAGACTCTGGAAACACCATATATTTT. Protein: CASSLFAGPDSGNTIYF.

CDR3 region: CASSAPGQGSNEQFF. The CDR3, as DNA: TGCGCCAGCAGTGCACCGGGACAGGGATCCAATGAGCAGTTCTTC. J is TRBJ2-1 and V is TRBV10-1; TRBD1 matches 9 bases. Trimming removed 4 bases from V and 6 bases from J; junction bases left unmatched: 7. The CDR3 totals 15 residues. CDR1 is WNHNN and CDR2 is SYGVQD in the germline V gene (reference sequence).

The chain employs TRBV27 and TRBJ2-7; 9 bases agree with TRBD1. This CDR3 contains 14 residues. The trim removed 4 bases at V and 7 bases at J, leaving 8 bases unmatched. CDR1 and CDR2 from the germline V gene are MNHEY and SMNVEV (reference sequence). The CDR3 loop reads CASSSLQGAREQYF. The CDR3 nucleotides are TGTGCCAGCAGTTCCCTACAGGGGGCGAGGGAGCAGTACTTC.

Remarks on this clone: One end of the junction varies from germline; a read error may be responsible. J is TRBJ2-3 and V is TRBV11-3; 7 nucleotides line up with TRBD2. The CDR3 runs to 17 residues. Germline V lookup: CDR1 SGHNT, CDR2 YENEEA. CDR3: CASSLDPTGGYTDTQYF. The CDR3 coding sequence is TGTGCCAGCAGCCTAGATCCCACGGGGGGATACACAGATACGCAGTATTTT.

The rearrangement joins TRBV6-1 to TRBJ1-2, with D hard to call. The CDR3 is 14 residues long. From germline, CDR1 is MNHNS and CDR2 SASEGT. The ends were cut back, 3 bases at V and 7 bases at J, with 15 bases in the middle. CDR3 sequence (DNA): TGTGCCAGCAGTGACCGACAAAACCCCTCTGGCTACACCTTC. Protein sequence: CASSDRQNPSGYTF.

J is TRBJ1-2 and V is TRBV12-5, with D tentatively TRBD1 (5 bases). The CDR3 is 17 amino acids. The V gene's germline CDR1 is LGHNT and CDR2 FRNRAP. V lost 1 base to trimming and J lost 7 bases, with 22 bases between them. The CDR3 nucleotides are TGTGCTAGTGGTTTGGGGCATGGCGGGACTCGGATCGGTGGCTACACCTTC. As protein: CASGLGHGGTRIGGYTF.

The genes are TRBV4-2 and TRBJ2-1; TRBD1 matches 9 bases. J gave up 1 base and V 0 bases, and 4 bases lay outside the gene matches. CDR1 is LGHNA, CDR2 YNFKEQ, per germline. This CDR3 comprises 17 residues. The CDR3 DNA reads TGTGCCAGCAGCCAAGATAAGGGACAGGGATCCTACAATGAGCAGTTCTTC. Residues: CASSQDKGQGSYNEQFF.